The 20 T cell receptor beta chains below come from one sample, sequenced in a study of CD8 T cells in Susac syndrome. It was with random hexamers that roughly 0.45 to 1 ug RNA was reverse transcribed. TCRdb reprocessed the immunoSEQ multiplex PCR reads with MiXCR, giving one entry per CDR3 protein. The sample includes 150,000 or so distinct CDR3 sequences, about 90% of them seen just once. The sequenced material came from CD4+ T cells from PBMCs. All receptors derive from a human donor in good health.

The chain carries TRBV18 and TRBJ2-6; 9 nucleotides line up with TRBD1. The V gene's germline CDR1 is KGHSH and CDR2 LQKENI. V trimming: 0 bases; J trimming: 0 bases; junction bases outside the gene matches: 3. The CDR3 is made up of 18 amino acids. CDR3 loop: CASSPPGQGYSGANVLTF. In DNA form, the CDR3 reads TGTGCCAGCTCACCACCGGGACAGGGATACTCTGGGGCCAACGTCCTGACTTTC.

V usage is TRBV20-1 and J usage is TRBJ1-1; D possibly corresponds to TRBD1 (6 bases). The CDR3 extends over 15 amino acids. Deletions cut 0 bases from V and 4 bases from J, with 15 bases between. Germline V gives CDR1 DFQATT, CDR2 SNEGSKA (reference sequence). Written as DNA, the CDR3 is TGCAGTGCTAGAGATCGTGCAGGGGCGGGCACTGAAGCTTTCTTT. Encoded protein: CSARDRAGAGTEAFF.

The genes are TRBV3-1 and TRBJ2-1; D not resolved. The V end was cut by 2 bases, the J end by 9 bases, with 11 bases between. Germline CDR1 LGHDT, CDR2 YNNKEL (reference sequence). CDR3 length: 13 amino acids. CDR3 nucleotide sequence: TGTGCCAGCAGCCAAAGTAATATGGCTGAGCAGTTCTTC. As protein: CASSQSNMAEQFF.

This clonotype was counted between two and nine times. The CDR3 spells CASSSRDTSYEQYF. CDR3 sequence (DNA): TGTGCCAGCAGCTCCCGGGACACCTCCTACGAGCAGTACTTC. The chain carries TRBV7-2 and TRBJ2-7; a possible D gene is TRBD1 (6 bases). V was clipped by 4 bases and J by 0 bases, with 10 bases between them. Germline CDR1 SGHTA, CDR2 FQGNSA. The CDR3 covers 14 residues.

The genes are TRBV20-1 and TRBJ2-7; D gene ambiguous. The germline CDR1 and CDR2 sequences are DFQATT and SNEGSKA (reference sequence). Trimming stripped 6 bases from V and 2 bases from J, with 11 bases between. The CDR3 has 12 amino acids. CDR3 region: CSAKGGPYEQYF. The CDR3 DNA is TGCAGTGCCAAGGGCGGTCCCTACGAGCAGTACTTC.

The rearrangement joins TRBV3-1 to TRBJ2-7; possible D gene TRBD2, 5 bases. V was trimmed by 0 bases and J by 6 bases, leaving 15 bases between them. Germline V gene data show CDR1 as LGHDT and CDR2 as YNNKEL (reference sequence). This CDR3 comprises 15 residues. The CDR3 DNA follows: TGTGCCAGCAGCCAAGAGGGAGTAGGCCCGGGCGAGCAGTACTTC. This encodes CASSQEGVGPGEQYF.

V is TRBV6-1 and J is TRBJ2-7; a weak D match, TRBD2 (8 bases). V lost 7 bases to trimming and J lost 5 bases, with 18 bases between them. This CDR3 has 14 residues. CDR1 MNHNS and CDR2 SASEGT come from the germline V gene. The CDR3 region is CASTGRGQYHEQYF. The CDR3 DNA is TGTGCCAGCACCGGGAGGGGACAGTACCACGAGCAGTACTTC.

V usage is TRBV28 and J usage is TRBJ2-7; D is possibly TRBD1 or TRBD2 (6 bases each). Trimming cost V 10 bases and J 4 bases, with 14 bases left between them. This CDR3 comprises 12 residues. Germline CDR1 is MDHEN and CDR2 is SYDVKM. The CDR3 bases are TGTGCCATCCACGGGGGCGCGTACGAGCAGTACTTC. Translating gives CAIHGGAYEQYF. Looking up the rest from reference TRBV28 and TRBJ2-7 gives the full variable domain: DVKVTQSSRYLVKRTGEKVFLECVQDMDHENMFWYRQDPGLGLRLIYFSYDVKMKEKGDIPEGYSVSREKKERFSLILESASTNQTSMYLCAIHGGAYEQYFGPGTRLTVT.

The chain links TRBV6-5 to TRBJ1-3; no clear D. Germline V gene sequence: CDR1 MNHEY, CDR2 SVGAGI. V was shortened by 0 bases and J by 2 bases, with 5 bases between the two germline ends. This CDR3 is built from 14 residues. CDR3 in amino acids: CASSYSSPGNTIYF. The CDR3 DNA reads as TGTGCCAGCAGTTACTCAAGTCCTGGAAACACCATATATTTT.

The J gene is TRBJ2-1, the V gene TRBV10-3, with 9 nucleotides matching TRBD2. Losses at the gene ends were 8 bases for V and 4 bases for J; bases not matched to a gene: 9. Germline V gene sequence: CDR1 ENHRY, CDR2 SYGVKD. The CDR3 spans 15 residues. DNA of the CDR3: TGTGCCATCCGTGCGGGAGGGCCGGGGTACAATGAGCAGTTCTTC. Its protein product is CAIRAGGPGYNEQFF.

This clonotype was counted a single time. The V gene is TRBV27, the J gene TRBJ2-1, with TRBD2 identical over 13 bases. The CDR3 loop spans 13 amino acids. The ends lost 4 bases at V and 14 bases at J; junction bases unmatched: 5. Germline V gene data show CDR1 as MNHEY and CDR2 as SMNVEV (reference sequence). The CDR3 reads CASSSPGLAGKFF. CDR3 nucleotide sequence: TGTGCCAGCAGTTCGCCGGGACTAGCGGGAAAGTTCTTC.

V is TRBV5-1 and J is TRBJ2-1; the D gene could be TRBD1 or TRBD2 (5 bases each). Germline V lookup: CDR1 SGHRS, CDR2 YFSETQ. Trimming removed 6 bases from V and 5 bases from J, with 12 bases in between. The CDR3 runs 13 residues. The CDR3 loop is CASTIGTNNEQFF. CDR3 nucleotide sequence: TGCGCCAGCACCATTGGGACCAACAATGAGCAGTTCTTC.

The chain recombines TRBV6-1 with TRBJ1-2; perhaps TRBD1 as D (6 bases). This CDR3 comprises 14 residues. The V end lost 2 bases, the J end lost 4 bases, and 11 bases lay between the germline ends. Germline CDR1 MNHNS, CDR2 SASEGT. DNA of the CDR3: TGTGCCAGCAGTGAACGCGGACAGATCTATGGCTACACCTTC. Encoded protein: CASSERGQIYGYTF.

The CDR3 bases are TGTGCCAGCAGGGGGACAGGGAAAAACATTCAGTACTTC. It translates to CASRGTGKNIQYF. V gene TRBV27 combines with J gene TRBJ2-4; 9 nucleotides match TRBD1. The CDR3 sequence is 13 residues long. The V gene end was trimmed by 6 bases and the J gene end by 4 bases; junction bases not matched to a gene: 1. CDR1 and CDR2 from the germline V gene are MNHEY and SMNVEV (reference sequence).

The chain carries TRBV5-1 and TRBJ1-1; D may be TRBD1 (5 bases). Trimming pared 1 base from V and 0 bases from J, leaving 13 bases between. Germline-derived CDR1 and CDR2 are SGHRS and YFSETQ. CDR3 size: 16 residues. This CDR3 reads CASSLKSGRMNTEAFF. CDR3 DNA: TGCGCCAGCAGCTTGAAATCGGGACGGATGAACACTGAAGCTTTCTTT.

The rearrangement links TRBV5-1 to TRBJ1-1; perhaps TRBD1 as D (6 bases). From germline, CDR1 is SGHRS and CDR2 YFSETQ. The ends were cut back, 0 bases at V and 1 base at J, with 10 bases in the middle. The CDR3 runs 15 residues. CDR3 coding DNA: TGCGCCAGCAGCTTGGGAGGGGGTGCGAACACTGAAGCTTTCTTT. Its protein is CASSLGGGANTEAFF.

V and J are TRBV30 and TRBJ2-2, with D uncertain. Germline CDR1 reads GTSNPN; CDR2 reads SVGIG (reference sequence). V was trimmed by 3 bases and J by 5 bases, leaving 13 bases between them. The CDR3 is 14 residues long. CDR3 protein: CAWSSIIGTGELFF. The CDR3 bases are TGTGCCTGGAGCTCTATCATAGGAACCGGGGAGCTGTTTTTT. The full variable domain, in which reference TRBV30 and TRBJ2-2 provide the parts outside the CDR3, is SQTIHQWPATLVQPVGSPLSLECTVEGTSNPNLYWYRQAAGRGLQLLFYSVGIGQISSEVPQNLSASRPQDRQFILSSKKLLLSDSGFYLCAWSSIIGTGELFFGEGSRLTVL.

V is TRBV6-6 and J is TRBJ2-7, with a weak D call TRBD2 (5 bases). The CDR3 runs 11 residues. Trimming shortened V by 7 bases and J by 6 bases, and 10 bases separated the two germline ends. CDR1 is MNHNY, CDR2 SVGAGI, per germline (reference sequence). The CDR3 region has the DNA TGTGCCAGCACCCGCGGGTGCGAGCAGTACTTC. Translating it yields CASTRGCEQYF.

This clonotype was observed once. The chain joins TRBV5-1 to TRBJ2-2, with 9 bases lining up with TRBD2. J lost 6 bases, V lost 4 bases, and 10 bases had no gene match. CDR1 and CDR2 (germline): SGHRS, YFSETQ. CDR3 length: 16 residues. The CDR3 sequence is CASSASGGSRAGELFF. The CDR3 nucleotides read TGCGCCAGCAGCGCCAGCGGGGGGAGTAGAGCCGGGGAGCTGTTTTTT. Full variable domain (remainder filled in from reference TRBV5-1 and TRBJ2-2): KAGVTQTPRYLIKTRGQQVTLSCSPISGHRSVSWYQQTPGQGLQFLFEYFSETQRNKGNFPGRFSGRQFSNSRSEMNVSTLELGDSALYLCASSASGGSRAGELFFGEGSRLTVL.

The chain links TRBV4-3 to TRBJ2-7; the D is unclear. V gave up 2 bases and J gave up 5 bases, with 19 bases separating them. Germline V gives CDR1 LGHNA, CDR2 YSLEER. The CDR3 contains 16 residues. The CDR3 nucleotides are TGCGCCAGCAGCCAAAATCAGGCGGTCCTTGGGAACGAGCAGTACTTC. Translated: CASSQNQAVLGNEQYF.